This entry describes one TCR beta chain. The record originates from a study of blood T cell repertoires in COVID-19. For the study at large: The analysed material was cDNA or gDNA that came from T cells, B-cell-depleted T cells, or PBMCs.

Here immunoSEQ multiplex PCR was the method, and the copy in TCRdb shows in-frame clones only, minus some. This table has more than 150,000 clones, 78% appearing once. The study drew participants aged about 18 to 90 years from under 30 US areas. Clinical history as reported by participants underpinned cohort assignment. The study counted Cohort 3 donors as recovered given two negative PCRs, clearance, or symptom resolution. The CDR3 runs 17 residues. Germline CDR1 is MNHNS and CDR2 is SASEGT. V was pared by 3 bases and J by 2 bases, with 6 bases of the junction left unmatched. The source of this sequence is a woman in her 50s who had recovered from COVID-19. The sample taken for sequencing was PBMCs or T cells enriched from blood (not recorded which). The chain recombines TRBV6-1 with TRBJ2-3, with 12 bases matching TRBD2. CDR3 DNA sequence: TGTGCCAGCAGTGACGGACTAGCGGGACTATTCACAGATACGCAGTATTTT. As protein: CASSDGLAGLFTDTQYF.